The next 7 T cell receptor beta chains were all read from a single sample in a study of T-cell memory formation after mild COVID-19. TCRdb re-called the 5' RACE reads with MiXCR, one entry per CDR3 protein. The table records a few hundred thousand distinct CDR3 sequences, roughly 20% of them present only once. Sequencing was performed on PBMCs or a T cell subset sorted from them (not recorded which). The receptor set was obtained from an adult woman who had mild COVID-19 (a few samples of this study predate the infection). Cell type and time point are not known.

The chain has TRBV20-1 and TRBJ1-2; D gene uncertain. CDR1 and CDR2 from the germline V gene are DFQATT and SNEGSKA (reference sequence). Trimming pared 1 base from V and 0 bases from J, leaving 12 bases between. This CDR3 region has 15 residues. The CDR3 DNA reads as TGCAGTGCTAGAGGAGGGTCAGCGACTAACTATGGCTACACCTTC. The encoded protein is CSARGGSATNYGYTF.

This clonotype was recorded at least ten times. J is TRBJ2-1 and V is TRBV7-2; D perhaps matches TRBD1 (6 bases). Germline-derived CDR1 and CDR2 are SGHTA and FQGNSA. V dropped 3 bases and J dropped 6 bases, with 6 bases sitting between them. This CDR3 spans 12 amino acids. The DNA of the CDR3 is TGTGCCAGCAGCTTCAGGGGCAATGAGCAGTTCTTC. This gives the protein CASSFRGNEQFF.

This clonotype was detected only a few times. This chain joins TRBV7-2 and TRBJ1-2; no clear D. V lost 1 base, J lost 4 bases, and 13 bases lay in between. The CDR3 loop spans 15 amino acids. Looked up from germline, CDR1 is SGHTA and CDR2 is FQGNSA. The CDR3 region is CASSLGRVRGYGYTF. CDR3 bases: TGTGCCAGCAGCTTAGGGCGGGTACGGGGCTATGGCTACACCTTC.

The chain recombines TRBV5-1 with TRBJ2-7; no clear D gene. The germline gives CDR1 SGHRS, CDR2 YFSETQ. CDR3 length: 12 amino acids. V gave up 1 base and J gave up 6 bases, with 8 bases separating them. CDR3 region: CASSLSGREQYF. The DNA for the CDR3 is TGCGCCAGCAGCTTGTCCGGGCGCGAGCAGTACTTC.

This clonotype was detected only a few times. The genes are TRBV25-1 and TRBJ2-7, with D maybe TRBD1 (6 bases). Germline-derived CDR1 and CDR2 are MGHDK and SYGVNS. V was clipped by 5 bases and J by 3 bases, with 14 bases between them. CDR3 length: 14 amino acids. The CDR3 DNA reads TGTGCCAGCAGTCTTCCAGGGGATCTCTACGAGCAGTACTTC. The encoded protein is CASSLPGDLYEQYF.

The chain is built from TRBV12-3 or TRBV12-4 and TRBJ2-5; 8 positions agree with TRBD2. Trimming removed 0 bases from V and 5 bases from J; junction bases left unmatched: 5. The CDR3 totals 15 residues. The CDR3 DNA sequence: TGTGCCAGCAGTTTAGCGCACGGCGGGAGGGAGACCCAGTACTTC. Translating it yields CASSLAHGGRETQYF.

The chain has TRBV10-3 and TRBJ1-2; no reliable D call. With 3 bases removed from V and 4 bases from J, the gap between germline ends came to 9 bases. Germline CDR1 reads ENHRY; CDR2 reads SYGVKD. This CDR3 comprises 13 residues. CDR3 protein: CAISEDTSYGYTF. In DNA form, the CDR3 reads TGTGCCATCAGTGAAGACACCTCCTATGGCTACACCTTC.